What follows are 15 T cell receptor beta chains derived from one specimen sequenced in a study of T cell repertoires in cytomegalovirus infection. One entry per CDR3 protein results from TCRdb running MiXCR on the reads. This repertoire shows 250,000 or so distinct CDR3 sequences, about 12% found once; its top ten account for 1.5% to 2%. Sample: PBMCs. Every receptor here comes from a human donor in good health (CMV status not recorded). Some clones in this sample may be carry-over from other donors' samples.

This clonotype was seen more than once but under ten times. CDR3 DNA sequence: TGTGCCAGCAGTTCCATCGGGGGGACGCAGCCCCAGCATTTT. Amino acids: CASSSIGGTQPQHF. J is TRBJ1-5 and V is TRBV27; tentatively, D is TRBD1 (5 bases). The CDR3 covers 14 residues. In germline, CDR1 is MNHEY, CDR2 SMNVEV (reference sequence). V shed 4 bases and J shed 7 bases, with 14 bases lying between them.

The J gene is TRBJ1-1, the V gene TRBV2; 11 bases align to TRBD1. V gave up 6 bases and J gave up 1 base; unmatched junction bases: 7. The CDR3 totals 16 residues. Germline V gene sequence: CDR1 SNHLY, CDR2 FYNNEI. CDR3 residues: CASRGTGGRRNTEAFF. For the CDR3, the DNA is TGTGCCAGCAGGGGGACAGGGGGAAGGAGGAACACTGAAGCTTTCTTT.

In this sample, this clonotype turned up many times. CDR3 in DNA: TGTGCCAGCAGCTCCCCTAGGGGGACTACTCAATCTAATGAGCAGTTCTTC. Translating gives CASSSPRGTTQSNEQFF. The chain recombines TRBV7-9 with TRBJ2-1, with D tentatively TRBD2 (7 bases). CDR3 length: 17 amino acids. CDR1 SEHNR and CDR2 FQNEAQ come from the germline V gene (reference sequence). Trimming removed 4 bases from V and 7 bases from J, with 23 bases in between. Based on the CDR3 plus reference TRBV7-9 and TRBJ2-1, the full variable domain is DTGVSQNPRHKITKRGQNVTFRCDPISEHNRLYWYRQTLGQGPEFLTYFQNEAQLEKSRLLSDRFSAERPKGSFSTLEIQRTEQGDSAMYLCASSSPRGTTQSNEQFFGPGTRLTVL.

Comment on this clonotype: It may be a read error: a sequence one base away is much more abundant. The chain links TRBV19 to TRBJ1-1; D is unclear. Between the trimmed V and J ends, which lost 9 bases and 2 bases, there was a span of 13 bases. The CDR3 is 13 amino acids. CDR1 is LNHDA, CDR2 SQIVND, per germline (reference sequence). The chain's CDR3 is CARSSPPNTEAFF. The CDR3 DNA reads as TGTGCCAGATCGTCCCCGCCCAACACTGAAGCTTTCTTT.

About this clonotype: Since the CDR3 does not end with the conserved phenylalanine or tryptophan, this likely comes from a read error. The chain combines TRBV20-1 with TRBJ1-5; D remains ambiguous. Between the trimmed V and J ends, which lost 6 bases and 0 bases, there was a span of 9 bases. Germline loops: CDR1 DFQATT, CDR2 SNEGSKA (reference sequence). The CDR3 sequence is 13 residues long. CDR3 nucleotide sequence: TGCAGTGCCAGAAAAAATAGCAATCAGCCCCAGCATTAT. It is translated as CSARKNSNQPQHY.

This clonotype came up many times. The chain is built from TRBV7-2 and TRBJ2-4; 9 nucleotides agree with TRBD2. The V gene end was trimmed by 3 bases and the J gene end by 0 bases; junction bases not matched to a gene: 3. This CDR3 is built from 16 residues. Per germline, CDR1 SGHTA and CDR2 FQGNSA. The CDR3 region is CASSFSGGLAKNIQYF. In nucleotides, the CDR3 is TGTGCCAGCAGCTTCAGCGGGGGGCTAGCCAAAAACATTCAGTACTTC.

This clonotype was detected many times. The CDR3, as DNA: TGTGCCATCGGGCCCCTTGACACCAGCTCCTACAATGAGCAGTTCTTC. This codes for CAIGPLDTSSYNEQFF. The rearrangement links TRBV10-3 to TRBJ2-1; D is uncertain. The V gene's germline CDR1 is ENHRY and CDR2 SYGVKD. The CDR3 sequence is 16 residues long. Trimming cost V 8 bases and J 0 bases, with 17 bases left between them.

This clonotype was seen a handful of times. The genes are TRBV19 and TRBJ2-7; TRBD1 agrees at 10 bases. This CDR3 is built from 13 residues. With V trimmed by 7 bases and J by 4 bases, 4 bases remained unmatched. CDR1 is LNHDA and CDR2 is SQIVND in the germline V gene (reference sequence). The chain's CDR3 is CASKDRGTYEQYF. CDR3 DNA: TGTGCCAGTAAGGACAGGGGGACTTACGAGCAGTACTTC.

This clonotype was observed many times. The rearrangement links TRBV4-3 to TRBJ2-4; D possibly uses TRBD1 or TRBD2 (6 bases each). The V end lost 0 bases, the J end lost 3 bases, and 15 bases lay between the germline ends. This CDR3 spans 17 amino acids. CDR1 LGHNA and CDR2 YSLEER come from the germline V gene. Here the CDR3 reads CASSQELGGGGKNIQYF. The DNA for the CDR3 is TGCGCCAGCAGCCAAGAACTAGGGGGAGGAGGCAAAAACATTCAGTACTTC.

The table lists this clonotype with a few counts. The chain employs TRBV24-1 and TRBJ1-1; a possible D gene is TRBD1 (5 bases). V gave up 5 bases and J gave up 1 base, with 7 bases separating them. The CDR3 has 13 amino acids. Germline V gene data show CDR1 as KGHDR and CDR2 as SFDVKD. The CDR3 is CATSAQGNTEAFF. CDR3 coding DNA: TGTGCCACCAGTGCCCAGGGGAACACTGAAGCTTTCTTT.

This clonotype was seen many times. The V gene is TRBV7-2, the J gene TRBJ1-1; weak D call: TRBD1 (6 bases). This CDR3 spans 13 amino acids. Germline loops: CDR1 SGHTA, CDR2 FQGNSA. Trimming took off 2 bases at V and 5 bases at J, with 9 bases between the two ends. CDR3 protein: CASSLRGWTEAFF. CDR3 coding DNA: TGTGCCAGCAGCTTAAGGGGGTGGACTGAAGCTTTCTTT.

At least ten counts were recorded for this clonotype. The chain carries TRBV6-5 and TRBJ2-3, with TRBD2 matching over 13 bases. Per the germline V gene, CDR1 is MNHEY and CDR2 is SVGAGI. The trim removed 0 bases at V and 3 bases at J, leaving 6 bases unmatched. The CDR3 is made up of 18 amino acids. The CDR3 bases are TGTGCCAGCAGTTACTCACGGACTAGCGGGAGACCAACAGATACGCAGTATTTT. It translates to CASSYSRTSGRPTDTQYF.

The sample holds a few counts of this clonotype. This chain uses TRBV29-1 with TRBJ2-5, with D perhaps TRBD1 (6 bases). V lost 7 bases and J 2 bases, leaving 14 bases between the germline ends. In germline, CDR1 is SQVTM, CDR2 ANQGSEA. The CDR3 contains 13 residues. CDR3 coding DNA: TGCAGCGGTACAGGGAGTTCTCAAGAGACCCAGTACTTC. Amino acids: CSGTGSSQETQYF.

This clonotype has ten or more counts. The rearrangement joins TRBV7-2 to TRBJ2-5; 8 nucleotides align to TRBD2. The V segment lost 4 bases and the J segment 6 bases; nucleotides outside the gene matches: 13. The length of the CDR3 is 16 residues. Germline CDR1 reads SGHTA; CDR2 reads FQGNSA. CDR3 nucleotides: TGTGCCAGCAGCTCGACCACTAGCGGAGCAGGAAAGACCCAGTACTTC. Its protein is CASSSTTSGAGKTQYF.

The gene calls are TRBV20-1 and TRBJ1-1, with D tentatively TRBD1 (6 bases). V was pared by 0 bases and J by 4 bases, with 12 bases between. There are 14 residues in the CDR3. Germline CDR1 is DFQATT and CDR2 is SNEGSKA (reference sequence). Written as DNA, the CDR3 is TGCAGTGCTAGAGAGGGGGCGCAGGGCACTGAAGCTTTCTTT. This codes for CSAREGAQGTEAFF.